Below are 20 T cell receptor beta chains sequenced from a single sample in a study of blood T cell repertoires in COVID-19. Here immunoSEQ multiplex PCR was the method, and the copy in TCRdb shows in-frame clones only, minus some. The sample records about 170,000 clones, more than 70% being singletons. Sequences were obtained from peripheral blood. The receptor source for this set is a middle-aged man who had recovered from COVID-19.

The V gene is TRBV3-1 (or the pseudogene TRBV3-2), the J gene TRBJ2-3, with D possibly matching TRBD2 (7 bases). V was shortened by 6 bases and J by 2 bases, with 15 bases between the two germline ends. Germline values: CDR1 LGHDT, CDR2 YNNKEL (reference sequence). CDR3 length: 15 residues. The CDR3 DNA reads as TGTGCCAGCAGACGTAGGGGGGGGGACACAGATACGCAGTATTTT. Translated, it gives CASRRRGGDTDTQYF.

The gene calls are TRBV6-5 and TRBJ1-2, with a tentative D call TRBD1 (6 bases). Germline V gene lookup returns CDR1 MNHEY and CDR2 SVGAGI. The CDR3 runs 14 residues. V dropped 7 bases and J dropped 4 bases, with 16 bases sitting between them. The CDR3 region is CASKSQGYGYGYTF. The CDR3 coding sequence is TGTGCCAGCAAGTCACAGGGTTACGGCTATGGCTACACCTTC.

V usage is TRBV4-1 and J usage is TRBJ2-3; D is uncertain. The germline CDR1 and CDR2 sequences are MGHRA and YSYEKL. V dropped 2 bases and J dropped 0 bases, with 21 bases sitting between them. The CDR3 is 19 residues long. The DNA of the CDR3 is TGCGCCAGCAGCCAACTCCCCCCTGGGCCAGGTTCTAGCACAGATACGCAGTATTTT. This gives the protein CASSQLPPGPGSSTDTQYF.

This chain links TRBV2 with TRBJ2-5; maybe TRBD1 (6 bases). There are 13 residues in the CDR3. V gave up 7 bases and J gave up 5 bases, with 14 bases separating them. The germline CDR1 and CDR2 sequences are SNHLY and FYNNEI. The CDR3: CASTGRGDETQYF. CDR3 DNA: TGTGCCAGCACGGGCAGGGGTGACGAGACCCAGTACTTC.

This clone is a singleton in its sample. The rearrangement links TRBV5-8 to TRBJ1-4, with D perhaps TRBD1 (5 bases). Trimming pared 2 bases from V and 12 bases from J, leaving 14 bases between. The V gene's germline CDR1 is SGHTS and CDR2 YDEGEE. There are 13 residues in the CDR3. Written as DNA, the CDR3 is TGTGCCAGCAGCTTCAGAATCCAAGGGGAACTGTTTTTT. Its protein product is CASSFRIQGELFF.

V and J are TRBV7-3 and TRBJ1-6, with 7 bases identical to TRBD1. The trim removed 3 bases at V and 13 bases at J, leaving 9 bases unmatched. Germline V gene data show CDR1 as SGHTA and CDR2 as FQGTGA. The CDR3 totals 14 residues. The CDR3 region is CASSLTGRSGPLHF. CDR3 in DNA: TGTGCCAGCAGCTTGACAGGGCGATCTGGCCCCCTCCACTTT.

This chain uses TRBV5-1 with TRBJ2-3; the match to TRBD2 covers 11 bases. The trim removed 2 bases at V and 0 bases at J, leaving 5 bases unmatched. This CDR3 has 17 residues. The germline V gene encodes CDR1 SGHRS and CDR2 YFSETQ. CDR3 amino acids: CASSFLAGGPSTDTQYF. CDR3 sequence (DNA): TGCGCCAGCAGCTTTCTAGCGGGGGGACCTAGCACAGATACGCAGTATTTT.

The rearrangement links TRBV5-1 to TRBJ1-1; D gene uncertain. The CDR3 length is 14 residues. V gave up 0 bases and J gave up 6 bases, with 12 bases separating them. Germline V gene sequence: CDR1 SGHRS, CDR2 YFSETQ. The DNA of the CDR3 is TGCGCCAGCAGCTTGGTCGGAGGGATAGCTGAAGCTTTCTTT. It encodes CASSLVGGIAEAFF.

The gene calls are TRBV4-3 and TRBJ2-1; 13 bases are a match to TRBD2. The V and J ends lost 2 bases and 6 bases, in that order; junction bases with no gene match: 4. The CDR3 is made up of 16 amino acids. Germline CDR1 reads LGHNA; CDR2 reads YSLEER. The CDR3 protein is CASSQFRTSGSNEQFF. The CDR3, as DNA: TGCGCCAGCAGCCAATTCCGGACTAGCGGGAGCAATGAGCAGTTCTTC.

The chain's CDR3 is CASSSGTGGPGELFF. Here the CDR3 DNA reads TGTGCCAGCAGTAGCGGGACAGGGGGCCCCGGGGAGCTGTTTTTT. The V and J genes are TRBV9 and TRBJ2-2; TRBD1 agrees at 12 bases. The V gene's germline CDR1 is SGDLS and CDR2 YYNGEE. The CDR3 totals 15 residues. The junction had 5 bases not matched to a gene; V was cut back by 5 bases and J by 6 bases.

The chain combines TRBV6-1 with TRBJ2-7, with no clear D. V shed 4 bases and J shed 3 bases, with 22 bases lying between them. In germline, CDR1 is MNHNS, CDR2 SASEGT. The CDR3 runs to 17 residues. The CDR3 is CASSGFVASFGLYEQYF. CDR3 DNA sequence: TGTGCCAGCAGTGGGTTCGTGGCTTCCTTTGGCCTCTACGAGCAGTACTTC.

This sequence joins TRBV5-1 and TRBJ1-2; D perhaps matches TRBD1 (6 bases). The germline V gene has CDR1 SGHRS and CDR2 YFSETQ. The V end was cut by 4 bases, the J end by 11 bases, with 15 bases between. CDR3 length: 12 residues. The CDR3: CASSPLQGMYTF. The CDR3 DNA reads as TGCGCCAGCAGCCCGCTCCAGGGGATGTACACCTTC.

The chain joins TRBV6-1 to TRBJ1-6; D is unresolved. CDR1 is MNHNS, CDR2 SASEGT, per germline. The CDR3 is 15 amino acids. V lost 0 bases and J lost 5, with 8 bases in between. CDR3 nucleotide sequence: TGTGCCAGCAGTGAAGCGACGGGAAATAATTCACCCCTCCACTTT. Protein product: CASSEATGNNSPLHF.

This chain's CDR3 is CASSSTRAANNYGYTF. In nucleotides, the CDR3 is TGTGCCAGCAGCTCCACCAGGGCAGCAAATAACTATGGCTACACCTTC. The V and J genes are TRBV7-2 and TRBJ1-2; D is possibly TRBD1 (5 bases). This CDR3 is built from 16 residues. With 4 bases removed from V and 1 base from J, the gap between germline ends came to 16 bases. The V gene's germline CDR1 is SGHTA and CDR2 FQGNSA.

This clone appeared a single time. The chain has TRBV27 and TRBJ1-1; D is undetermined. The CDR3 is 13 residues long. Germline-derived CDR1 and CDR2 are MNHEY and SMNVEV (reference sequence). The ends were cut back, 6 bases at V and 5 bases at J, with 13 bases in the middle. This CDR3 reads CASSPWTGTEAFF. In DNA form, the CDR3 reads TGTGCCAGCAGCCCGTGGACGGGAACTGAAGCTTTCTTT.

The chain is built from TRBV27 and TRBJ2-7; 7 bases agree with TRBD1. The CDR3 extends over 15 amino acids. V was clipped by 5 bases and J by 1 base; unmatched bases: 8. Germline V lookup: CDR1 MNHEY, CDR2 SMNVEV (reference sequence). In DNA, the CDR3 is TGTGCCAGCAGTAGATCAGGGACAGTGTCCTACGAGCAGTACTTC. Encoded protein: CASSRSGTVSYEQYF.

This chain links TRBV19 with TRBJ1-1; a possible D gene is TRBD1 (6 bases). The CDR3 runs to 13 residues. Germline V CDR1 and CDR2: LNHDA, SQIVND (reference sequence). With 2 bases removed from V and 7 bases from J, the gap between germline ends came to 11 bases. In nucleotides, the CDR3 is TGTGCCAGTAGTATATCCGGACAGCGTGAAGCTTTCTTT. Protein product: CASSISGQREAFF.

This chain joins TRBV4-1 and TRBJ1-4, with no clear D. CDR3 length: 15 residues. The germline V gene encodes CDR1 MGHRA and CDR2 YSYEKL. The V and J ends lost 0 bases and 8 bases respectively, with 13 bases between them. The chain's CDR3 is CASSQDGGWGEKLFF. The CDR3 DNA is TGCGCCAGCAGCCAAGACGGAGGGTGGGGAGAAAAACTGTTTTTT.

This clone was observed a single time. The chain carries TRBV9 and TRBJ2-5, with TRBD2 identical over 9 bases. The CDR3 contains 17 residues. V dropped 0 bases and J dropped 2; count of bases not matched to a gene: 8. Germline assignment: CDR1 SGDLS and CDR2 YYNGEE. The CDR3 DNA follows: TGTGCCAGCAGCGTAGCTCCCCAGCGGGGGGTACAAGAGACCCAGTACTTC. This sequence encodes CASSVAPQRGVQETQYF.

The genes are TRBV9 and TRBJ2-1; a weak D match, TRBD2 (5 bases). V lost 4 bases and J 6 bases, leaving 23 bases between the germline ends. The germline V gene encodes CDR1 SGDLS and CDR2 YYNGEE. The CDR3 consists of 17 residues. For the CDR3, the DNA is TGTGCCAGCAGCCCTCAGGTGTCGGACTTAACTTTCAATGAGCAGTTCTTC. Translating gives CASSPQVSDLTFNEQFF.